This T cell receptor beta chain originates from a study of T cells in Graves' hyperthyroidism and ophthalmopathy. Overall study findings and caveats: A 13 V-J signature model discriminated ophthalmopathy versus stable hyperthyroidism.

The hyperthyroidism was newly diagnosed and had lasted under 2 months; the patients were aged 18 to 65. Patients showing uncontrolled infection, other autoimmune disease, pregnancy or lactation were ineligible. This clonotype was seen ten or more times. The antigen is not known. The germline gives CDR1 SGHRS, CDR2 YFSETQ. Trimming left V 3 bases short and J 5 bases short, with 13 bases between. The CDR3 consists of 14 residues. Amplification yielded TCR beta CDR3 regions, with RNA transcripts as the source. The HTBI primer set drove a first-round RT-PCR of the TCR CDR3. TCRdb ran MiXCR on the multiplex PCR reads and lists one entry per CDR3 protein. Of some 250,000 distinct CDR3 sequences listed, more than 14% are singletons.

This clonotype was obtained from a woman aged 40-49 years with Graves' hyperthyroidism that later progressed to Graves' ophthalmopathy. The sequenced material came from blood. The chain joins TRBV5-1 to TRBJ2-3; TRBD1 is a possible D gene (6 bases). CDR3 nucleotides: TGCGCCAGCAGCTCCTGGGGGCGCAGAGATACGCAGTATTTT. Its translation: CASSSWGRRDTQYF. Complete variable domain (other parts from reference TRBV5-1 and TRBJ2-3): KAGVTQTPRYLIKTRGQQVTLSCSPISGHRSVSWYQQTPGQGLQFLFEYFSETQRNKGNFPGRFSGRQFSNSRSEMNVSTLELGDSALYLCASSSWGRRDTQYFGPGTRLTVL.